This TCR beta chain was identified during a study of blood T cell repertoires in COVID-19 (dated by TCRdb to 2020 to 2022). Concerning the study at large: Samples from collaborators originated in the United States, Italy and Spain and spanned both the acute and convalescent phases of COVID-19. The material from the prospective study consisted of cDNA or gDNA derived from T cells, B-cell-depleted T cells, or PBMCs. The dataset comprised deeply sampled blood TCRbeta repertoires from subjects exposed to, actively infected with, or recovered from COVID-19. The repertoires were made available in a free public database intended to serve as a resource for research on the immune response to SARS-CoV-2. The samples were drawn from two sources: the first 160 participants of the ongoing ImmuneRACE study, and 1,000 to 1,500 subjects contributed by 6 global collaborators. A de-identified subject ID, COVID-19 status, age in years and sex were almost always included in the sample metadata. HLA class I and class II types, where available, came from metadata supplied by the sample provider rather than from assay-based typing. Findings and caveats that apply to the study as a whole: Clinical and demographic metadata were provided uncurated, with the amount varying by source and participant.

The immunoSEQ Assay, a bias-controlled multiplex PCR, was used to amplify TCRbeta CDR3 regions from genomic DNA. As for how the authors treated the data: Nucleated cell counts per sample were estimated from amplification of reference gene primers within the assay. To quantify the absolute abundance of each unique TCRbeta CDR3 rearrangement, sequence reads were collapsed and filtered. For each sample, productive Simpson clonality was calculated as the square root of Simpson's diversity index over productive rearrangements. In its TCRdb copy, this immuneACCESS table keeps in-frame sequences only and misses some clones. Where compared with another copy, unresolved V genes explain less than half of these, and the others have no known cause. V and J calls and clone size are as listed in that table; D and trimming were resolved from the DNA. This sample holds 70,000 or so clones; under 95% were observed only once. About a tenth of the sample lies in the top ten.

For CDR1 and CDR2, the germline V gene lists SGHDN and FVKESK. V lost 1 base and J lost 4 bases, and the count of bases not matched to a germline gene is 3. The CDR3 contains 15 residues, cysteine and phenylalanine counted. The read is trimmed to its CDR3 DNA, 45 bases read in frame from base 1. Note on this clone: Which antigen it targets is not known. Base qualities were left out, and no much larger clone turns up one base away.

Each collaborating institution followed its own protocols to collect whole blood in K2EDTA tubes. For TCRbeta analysis, collaborators shipped samples in one of three forms: frozen whole blood, isolated PBMCs, or DNA extracted from either of those sample types. This receptor was identified in a human donor in a cohort sampled during active COVID-19. Material for sequencing was peripheral blood. The chain employs TRBV14 and TRBJ2-3; the central 9 bases match TRBD2. This receptor has the CDR3 CASSQAGTSSDTQYF. In nucleotides, the sequence is TGTGCCAGCAGCCAAGCCGGGACTAGCTCAGATACGCAGTATTTT.